Listed below are T cell receptor beta chains from one sample, sequenced in a study of T cell responses to AZD1222 COVID-19 vaccine. Some clones are missing from TCRdb's copy, which holds only in-frame ones; the method was immunoSEQ multiplex PCR. The data contain 100,000 to 120,000 clones, 85% to 90% of them singletons. The sample here was peripheral blood, taken 28 days after the second AZD1222 dose. These receptors came from an adult who received the AZD1222 COVID-19 vaccine. CDR3s include the opening cysteine and the closing phenylalanine or tryptophan. Each record gives: clone size, V gene, D gene, J gene, CDR3 protein, CDR3 DNA. The D gene is left open where the match is weak. Clone size appears in some rows only: once, few, many, or a class for an expanded clone.

abundance: .
v_gene: TRBV2
d_gene: .
j_gene: TRBJ1-1
CDR3aa: CASSEVGQLMNTEAFF
CDR3nt: TGTGCCAGCAGTGAGGTAGGACAGCTCATGAACACTGAAGCTTTCTTT

abundance: .
v_gene: TRBV5-6
d_gene: .
j_gene: TRBJ1-2
CDR3aa: CASSLDNYGYTF
CDR3nt: TGTGCCAGCAGCTTGGACAACTATGGCTACACCTTC

abundance: .
v_gene: TRBV11-1
d_gene: .
j_gene: TRBJ1-1
CDR3aa: CASSSYLTEAFF
CDR3nt: TGTGCCAGCAGCTCCTACCTTACTGAAGCTTTCTTT

abundance: .
v_gene: TRBV28
d_gene: TRBD1
j_gene: TRBJ1-6
CDR3aa: CASSLGQGLYSPLHF
CDR3nt: TGTGCCAGCAGTCTAGGACAGGGGCTATATTCACCCCTCCACTTT

abundance: .
v_gene: TRBV6-5
d_gene: TRBD1
j_gene: TRBJ2-7
CDR3aa: CASESLQGSEQYF
CDR3nt: TGTGCCAGCGAGAGTCTACAGGGGAGCGAGCAGTACTTC

abundance: .
v_gene: TRBV10-3
d_gene: TRBD2
j_gene: TRBJ2-7
CDR3aa: CAITASGGQSSYEQYF
CDR3nt: TGTGCCATCACCGCCAGCGGGGGGCAGAGCTCCTACGAGCAGTACTTC

abundance: .
v_gene: TRBV11-2
d_gene: .
j_gene: TRBJ2-5
CDR3aa: CASGSLGPETQYF
CDR3nt: TGTGCATCGGGCTCCCTGGGGCCAGAGACCCAGTACTTC

abundance: .
v_gene: TRBV19
d_gene: .
j_gene: TRBJ1-3
CDR3aa: CASTSAPGRGLDTIYF
CDR3nt: TGTGCCAGTACCTCTGCCCCGGGAAGGGGATTGGACACCATATATTTT

abundance: few
v_gene: TRBV18
d_gene: .
j_gene: TRBJ1-1
CDR3aa: CASSPAPGTEAFF
CDR3nt: TGTGCCAGCTCACCGGCTCCGGGAACTGAAGCTTTCTTT

abundance: .
v_gene: TRBV7-9
d_gene: .
j_gene: TRBJ1-2
CDR3aa: CASSPRAPTGNGYTF
CDR3nt: TGTGCCAGCAGCCCTAGAGCCCCGACAGGAAATGGCTACACCTTC

abundance: .
v_gene: TRBV7-9
d_gene: .
j_gene: TRBJ1-5
CDR3aa: CASSYTDVAQPQHF
CDR3nt: TGTGCCAGCAGCTACACGGACGTGGCCCAGCCCCAGCATTTT

abundance: few
v_gene: TRBV7-9
d_gene: .
j_gene: TRBJ1-6
CDR3aa: CAIPGSNSYNSPLHF
CDR3nt: TGTGCCATCCCCGGGAGCAACTCCTATAATTCACCCCTCCACTTT

abundance: .
v_gene: TRBV5-1
d_gene: TRBD1
j_gene: TRBJ2-7
CDR3aa: CASSLDGTGRYEQYF
CDR3nt: TGCGCCAGCAGCTTGGACGGGACAGGGAGGTACGAGCAGTACTTC

abundance: .
v_gene: TRBV10-3
d_gene: .
j_gene: TRBJ2-3
CDR3aa: CAIGGRGSGTRTDTQYF
CDR3nt: TGTGCCATCGGGGGCCGGGGAAGCGGGACCCGCACAGATACGCAGTATTTT

abundance: once
v_gene: TRBV27
d_gene: TRBD1
j_gene: TRBJ2-7
CDR3aa: CASTRQGGPDYEQYF
CDR3nt: TGTGCCAGCACTCGACAGGGGGGGCCTGACTACGAGCAGTACTTC

abundance: .
v_gene: TRBV27
d_gene: .
j_gene: TRBJ1-1
CDR3aa: CASSPLRDTEAFF
CDR3nt: TGTGCCAGCAGTCCGCTCCGGGACACTGAAGCTTTCTTT

abundance: .
v_gene: TRBV7-3
d_gene: TRBD2
j_gene: TRBJ2-5
CDR3aa: CASSLRGDWGETQYF
CDR3nt: TGTGCCAGCAGCTTGCGGGGGGACTGGGGAGAGACCCAGTACTTC

abundance: .
v_gene: TRBV19
d_gene: .
j_gene: TRBJ2-6
CDR3aa: CASSIMPNVLTF
CDR3nt: TGTGCCAGTAGTATCATGCCTAACGTCCTGACTTTC

abundance: few
v_gene: TRBV11-3
d_gene: TRBD1
j_gene: TRBJ1-6
CDR3aa: CASSISDRGYNSPLHF
CDR3nt: TGTGCCAGCAGCATTTCGGACAGGGGGTATAATTCACCCCTCCACTTT

abundance: .
v_gene: TRBV27
d_gene: TRBD1
j_gene: TRBJ1-5
CDR3aa: CASSRQGFDQPQHF
CDR3nt: TGTGCCAGCAGTAGACAGGGATTTGATCAGCCCCAGCATTTT

abundance: .
v_gene: TRBV5-4
d_gene: .
j_gene: TRBJ1-1
CDR3aa: CASSFEPNTEAFF
CDR3nt: TGTGCCAGCAGCTTCGAACCGAACACTGAAGCTTTCTTT

abundance: .
v_gene: TRBV7-6
d_gene: TRBD1
j_gene: TRBJ1-3
CDR3aa: CASSDRTGSGNTIYF
CDR3nt: TGTGCCAGCAGCGATCGGACAGGGTCCGGAAACACCATATATTTT

abundance: .
v_gene: TRBV12-5
d_gene: .
j_gene: TRBJ2-5
CDR3aa: CASATGTTQETQYF
CDR3nt: TGTGCTAGTGCAACCGGGACGACCCAAGAGACCCAGTACTTC

abundance: .
v_gene: TRBV19
d_gene: TRBD1
j_gene: TRBJ2-2
CDR3aa: CASSIGTGRSGELFF
CDR3nt: TGTGCCAGTAGTATAGGGACAGGGAGGTCCGGGGAGCTGTTTTTT

abundance: .
v_gene: TRBV10-1
d_gene: TRBD1
j_gene: TRBJ2-7
CDR3aa: CASGGQGESSYEQYF
CDR3nt: TGCGCCAGCGGGGGCCAGGGGGAATCCTCCTACGAGCAGTACTTC

abundance: .
v_gene: TRBV5-1
d_gene: TRBD1
j_gene: TRBJ1-4
CDR3aa: CASSAGEQGWNEKLFF
CDR3nt: TGCGCCAGCAGCGCGGGAGAACAGGGGTGGAATGAAAAACTGTTTTTT

abundance: .
v_gene: TRBV6-5
d_gene: TRBD2
j_gene: TRBJ2-3
CDR3aa: CASSYRGTSYTDTQYF
CDR3nt: TGTGCCAGCAGTTACAGGGGGACTAGCTACACAGATACGCAGTATTTT

abundance: once
v_gene: TRBV13
d_gene: TRBD2
j_gene: TRBJ2-7
CDR3aa: CASSSSSGSSYEQYF
CDR3nt: TGTGCCAGCAGCTCTTCTAGCGGAAGCTCCTACGAGCAGTACTTC